This is a list of T cell receptor beta chains from one sample in a study of neurological immune-mediated disorders. TCRdb used MiXCR to reprocess the 5' RACE reads, holding one entry per CDR3 protein. The sample contains nearly 60,000 distinct CDR3 sequences, around 3.4% of which appear only once. Sequenced input: PBMCs. These TCRs come from a woman aged 60-70 years with multiple sclerosis. The CDR3 runs from the conserved cysteine through the conserved F or W. D genes are given only for firm matches. Rows give clone size only sometimes, using once, few, many, or a class for an expanded clone.

j_call v_call d_call clone_size cdr3_aa
TRBJ2-7 TRBV15 . many CATSRRTMGSYEQYF
TRBJ2-2 TRBV19 . . CASTARGLGELFF
TRBJ2-3 TRBV9 . many CASSVEWLRDTQYF
TRBJ2-7 TRBV4-2 . . CASSLLVGGEQYF
TRBJ2-7 TRBV5-5 . many CASSLRTEDYEQYF
TRBJ1-1 TRBV15 . many CATSRGGTEAFF
TRBJ1-1 TRBV5-1 . many CASSLDGERAFF
TRBJ1-2 TRBV7-9 . few CASSPRWGDYGYTF
TRBJ2-2 TRBV5-6 . many CASSLRPSGTGELFF
TRBJ2-7 TRBV7-8 TRBD1 many CASSRQGTGSYEQYF
TRBJ1-1 TRBV5-1 . many CASMSGGRGTEAFF
TRBJ1-1 TRBV20-1 . many CRMVGGVNTEAFF
TRBJ1-2 TRBV20-1 . many CSASPPGIYYGYTF
TRBJ2-5 TRBV12-3/TRBV12-4 . many CASSLGQGGETQYF
TRBJ2-7 TRBV28 . many CASSQGGGEQYF
TRBJ1-1 TRBV7-9 TRBD1 many CASNRGGANTEAFF
TRBJ1-1 TRBV29-1 . many CSVAYMNTEAFF
TRBJ2-2 TRBV5-1 . once CASSLTRYANTGELFF
TRBJ2-2 TRBV5-6 TRBD1 many CASSLILAGGFTGELFF
TRBJ2-5 TRBV7-6 . many CASSLEYGETQYF
TRBJ2-5 TRBV7-2 . many CASSRGVLGTQYF
TRBJ2-7 TRBV5-1 . many CASSLRTESPYEQYF
TRBJ2-1 TRBV7-2 TRBD2 many CASSRTSGGFYEQFF
TRBJ2-1 TRBV5-1 . many CASSLVGGYEQFF
TRBJ2-1 TRBV20-1 TRBD2 . CSAYGTSGRAPPISYNEQFF
TRBJ2-5 TRBV24-1 TRBD2 many CATSDLHSGGDIETQYF
TRBJ2-7 TRBV14 . many CASSQGVGAHYEQYF
TRBJ1-5 TRBV12-3/TRBV12-4 . medium-sized CASSLIARSNQPQHF
TRBJ2-5 TRBV7-2 . many CASSLMAGYETQYF
TRBJ2-1 TRBV9 . many CASSVDVRRPYNEQFF
TRBJ2-1 TRBV7-9 . . CASSLALWPSDEQFF
TRBJ2-7 TRBV3-1 TRBD2 many CASSQGLAAVYEQYF
TRBJ1-5 TRBV27 TRBD1 many CASAMGTGDLPQHF